The T cell receptor (beta chain) under discussion was sequenced for a study of T cells in Graves' hyperthyroidism and ophthalmopathy. Each person with ophthalmopathy scored at least 3 on the Clinical Activity Score, reached NOSPECS grade 4 or higher, and had been ill under 3 months. Uncontrolled infection, other autoimmune disease, pregnancy or lactation led to exclusion. It was approximately 9.7 ml of fresh peripheral blood that supplied the PBMCs. There are 13 residues in the CDR3. The V gene's germline CDR1 is LNHDA and CDR2 SQIVND (reference sequence). V was pared by 7 bases and J by 11 bases, with 10 bases of the junction left unmatched. Amplification targeted TCR beta CDR3 regions from RNA transcripts. During a first-round RT-PCR of the TCR CDR3, the HTBI primer set was used. TCRdb reanalysed the multiplex PCR reads using MiXCR and keeps one entry per CDR3 protein. The sample has 500,000 to 600,000 distinct CDR3 sequences, 15% to 20% seen once.

The chain links TRBV19 to TRBJ1-5, with 8 positions matching TRBD1. The specimen was blood. The TCR comes from a man in his forties with Graves' ophthalmopathy. CDR3: CASKEQGVMTQHF. CDR3 in DNA: TGTGCCAGTAAGGAACAGGGGGTGATGACCCAGCATTTT.